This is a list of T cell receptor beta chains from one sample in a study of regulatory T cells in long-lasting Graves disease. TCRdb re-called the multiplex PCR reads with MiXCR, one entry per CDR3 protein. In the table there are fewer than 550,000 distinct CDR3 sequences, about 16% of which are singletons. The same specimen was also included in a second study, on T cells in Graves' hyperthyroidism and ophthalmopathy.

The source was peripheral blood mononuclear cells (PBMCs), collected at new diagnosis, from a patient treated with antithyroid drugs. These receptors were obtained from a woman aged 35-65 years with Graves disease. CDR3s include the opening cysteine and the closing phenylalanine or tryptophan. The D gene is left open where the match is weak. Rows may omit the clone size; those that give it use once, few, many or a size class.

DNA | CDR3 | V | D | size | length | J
TGCAGCGTGACCGACAGAGCGACCCATGGCTACACCTTC | CSVTDRATHGYTF | TRBV29-1 | NA | NA | 13 | TRBJ1-2
TGCAGTGCCCTGGGGGGGGGCGCGGGCACTGAAGCTTTCTTT | CSALGGGAGTEAFF | TRBV20-1 | NA | NA | 14 | TRBJ1-1
TGTGCCAGCAGTTTATCTGGGGTGGCAGATACGCAGTATTTT | CASSLSGVADTQYF | TRBV28 | NA | many | 14 | TRBJ2-3
TGTGCCAGCAGCGGAGGGCGGACTTCGGAGACCCAGTACTTC | CASSGGRTSETQYF | TRBV5-4 | NA | few | 14 | TRBJ2-5
TGTGCCAGCCGACAAGTATCCCCTAATGAGCAGTTCTTC | CASRQVSPNEQFF | TRBV6-1 | NA | few | 13 | TRBJ2-1
TGCGCCAGCAGCCAGTTAGACCTACCTAAAGAGACCCAGTACTTC | CASSQLDLPKETQYF | TRBV4-1 | NA | NA | 15 | TRBJ2-5
TGTGCCATCAGTGAGTCCCCGGGACTAGCGGGGGGGTACGAGCAGTACTTC | CAISESPGLAGGYEQYF | TRBV10-3 | TRBD2 | NA | 17 | TRBJ2-7
TGTGCCAGCAGCGGCGCCGAATCCTACAATGAGCAGTTCTTC | CASSGAESYNEQFF | TRBV3-1 | NA | many | 14 | TRBJ2-1
TGTGCCAGCAGTCAGCCTCGAGGGGGGACCGGGGAGCTGTTTTTT | CASSQPRGGTGELFF | TRBV7-8 | NA | many | 15 | TRBJ2-2
TGCGCCAGCAGCCAAGAGGTTACTGGGCCCCAGCATTTT | CASSQEVTGPQHF | TRBV4-1 | NA | NA | 13 | TRBJ1-5
TGTGCCAGCAGTGATCGACAGGGTGGTGTAAAACTGTTTTTT | CASSDRQGGVKLFF | TRBV6-1 | TRBD1 | many | 14 | TRBJ1-4
TGTGCCAGCAGTCTTAGCGGGGGGCCCTCTGGGGCCAACGTCCTGACTTTC | CASSLSGGPSGANVLTF | TRBV2 | TRBD2 | many | 17 | TRBJ2-6
TGCAGTGCACGCGCTAGCGGGGGGGCCAGGGTTAGTGCCGGGGAGCTGTTTTTT | CSARASGGARVSAGELFF | TRBV20-1 | TRBD2 | many | 18 | TRBJ2-2
TGTGCCAGCAGGATCAGACAGCGCTACAATGAGCAGTTCTTC | CASRIRQRYNEQFF | TRBV9 | NA | few | 14 | TRBJ2-1
TGTGCCAGCAGTTTTAGGGACAGGGGTCCCTACGAGCAGTACTTC | CASSFRDRGPYEQYF | TRBV12-3/TRBV12-4 | TRBD1 | few | 15 | TRBJ2-7
TGTGCCAGCGGCCGAAGCGGAGGCGAGCAGTACTTC | CASGRSGGEQYF | TRBV6-2/TRBV6-3 | NA | few | 12 | TRBJ2-7
TGCAGTGCTAGAGACCCAACAGGTGCAGGAAACACCATATATTTT | CSARDPTGAGNTIYF | TRBV20-1 | NA | NA | 15 | TRBJ1-3
TGTGCCAGCAGTCCTATCAGTGTAATCCGAAAAAATTCACCCCTCCACTTT | CASSPISVIRKNSPLHF | TRBV28 | NA | many | 17 | TRBJ1-6
TGTGCCTGGAGTGTGCGAACCCAGTACTTC | CAWSVRTQYF | TRBV30 | NA | NA | 10 | TRBJ2-5
TGTGCCAGCAGTTTAGACGCTACTAGCGGGGGCGTGGATACGCAGTATTTT | CASSLDATSGGVDTQYF | TRBV12-3/TRBV12-4 | TRBD2 | many | 17 | TRBJ2-3